This T cell receptor beta chain was sequenced for a study of blood T cell repertoires in COVID-19. Study overall: COVID-19 samples collected from the United States, Italy and Spain covered acute and convalescent phases.

CDR3 length equals 14 residues. Trimming shortened V by 3 bases and J by 1 base, and 7 bases separated the two germline ends. Germline V gives CDR1 MNHNS, CDR2 SASEGT. In the authors' methods: Nucleated cell number was recorded as an estimate derived from reference gene primer amplification. TCRdb's copy holds only in-frame clones and misses some; the assay was immunoSEQ multiplex PCR. V and J calls and clone size are those listed in that table; D and trimming were worked out from the DNA. The table lists about 140,000 clones, about three quarters of them singletons. The V call is TRBV6-1, the J call TRBJ1-5; TRBD1 might be the D (5 bases). The sequencing input was peripheral blood. This clonotype was obtained from a man aged 45-60 years with acute or convalescent COVID-19. In DNA, the CDR3 is TGTGCCAGCAGTGATGGGGCAAGCAATCAGCCCCAGCATTTT. It is translated as CASSDGASNQPQHF.